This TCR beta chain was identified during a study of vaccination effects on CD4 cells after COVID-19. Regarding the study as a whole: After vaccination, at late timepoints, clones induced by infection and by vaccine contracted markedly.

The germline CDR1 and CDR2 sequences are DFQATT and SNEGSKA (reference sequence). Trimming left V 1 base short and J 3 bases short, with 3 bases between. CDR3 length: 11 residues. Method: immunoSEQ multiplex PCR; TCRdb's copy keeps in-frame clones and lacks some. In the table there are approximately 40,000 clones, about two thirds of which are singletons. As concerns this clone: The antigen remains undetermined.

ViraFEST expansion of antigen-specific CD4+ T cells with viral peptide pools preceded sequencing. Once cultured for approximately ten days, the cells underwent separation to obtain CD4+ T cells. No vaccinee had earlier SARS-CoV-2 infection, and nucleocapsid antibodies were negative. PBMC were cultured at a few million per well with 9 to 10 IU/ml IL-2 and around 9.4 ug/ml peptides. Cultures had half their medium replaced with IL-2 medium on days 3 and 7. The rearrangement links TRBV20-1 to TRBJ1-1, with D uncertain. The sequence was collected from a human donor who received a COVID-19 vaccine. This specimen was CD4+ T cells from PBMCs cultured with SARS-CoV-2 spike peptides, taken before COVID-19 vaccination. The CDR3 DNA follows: TGCAGTGCTAGAGGGGACACTGAAGCTTTCTTT. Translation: CSARGDTEAFF.